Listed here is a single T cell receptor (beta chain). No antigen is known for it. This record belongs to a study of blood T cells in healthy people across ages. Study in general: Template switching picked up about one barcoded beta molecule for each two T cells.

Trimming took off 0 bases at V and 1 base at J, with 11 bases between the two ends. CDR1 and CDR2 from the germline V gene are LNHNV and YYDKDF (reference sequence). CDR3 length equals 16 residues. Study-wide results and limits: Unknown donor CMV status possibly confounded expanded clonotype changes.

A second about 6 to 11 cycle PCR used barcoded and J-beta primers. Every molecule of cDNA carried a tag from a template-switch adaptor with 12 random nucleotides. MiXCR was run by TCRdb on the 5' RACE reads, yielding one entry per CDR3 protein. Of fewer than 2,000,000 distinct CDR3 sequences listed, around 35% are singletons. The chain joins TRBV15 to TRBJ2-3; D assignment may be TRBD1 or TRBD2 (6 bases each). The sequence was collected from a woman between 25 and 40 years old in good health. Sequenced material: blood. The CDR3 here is CATSRDRGLRTDTQYF. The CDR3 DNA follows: TGTGCCACCAGCAGAGATCGGGGGCTTCGCACAGATACGCAGTATTTT.